The rows below give T cell receptor beta chains drawn from one sample of a study of chemoradiotherapy in HPV16-positive cancers. Some clones are missing from TCRdb's copy, which holds only in-frame ones; the method was immunoSEQ multiplex PCR. Of roughly 7,300 clones in the sample, around 82% were seen once. The biological material was taken from a patient who underwent chemoradiotherapy. These receptors came from a human donor with HPV-associated anogenital cancer. Both conserved end residues are part of each CDR3. D genes are given only for firm matches. Clone size is shown for a subset of rows, as once, few, many or a class of expanded clone.

-	TRBJ1-2	-	TRBV13	CASSRSLGTSNYGYTF	TGTGCCAGCAGCCGTTCCCTAGGAACTTCTAACTATGGCTACACCTTC
-	TRBJ1-1	-	TRBV6-5	CASSYSSGARAFF	TGTGCCAGCAGTTACTCGTCAGGGGCGCGTGCTTTCTTT
-	TRBJ1-1	-	TRBV5-4	CASSLDRGVNTEAFF	TGTGCCAGCAGCTTGGATCGGGGCGTTAACACTGAAGCTTTCTTT
-	TRBJ2-2	TRBD1	TRBV6-1	CASSLDRMNTGELFF	TGTGCCAGCAGTTTGGACAGGATGAACACCGGGGAGCTGTTTTTT
-	TRBJ2-7	-	TRBV6-1	CASSEVGPQYF	TGTGCCAGCAGTGAAGTTGGTCCGCAGTACTTC
-	TRBJ2-3	TRBD1	TRBV14	CASTRSRGSRFTQYF	TGTGCCAGCACCCGAAGCAGGGGGAGCCGGTTTACGCAGTATTTT
-	TRBJ2-1	TRBD2	TRBV5-1	CASSFGLAGANEQFF	TGCGCCAGCAGCTTCGGACTAGCGGGAGCCAATGAGCAGTTCTTC
few	TRBJ1-5	-	TRBV30	CAWSVPGHSNQPQHF	TGTGCCTGGAGTGTACCAGGACATAGCAATCAGCCCCAGCATTTT
-	TRBJ2-3	-	TRBV5-5	CASSLVENGPDTQYF	TGTGCCAGCAGCTTGGTGGAAAACGGGCCAGATACGCAGTATTTT
-	TRBJ1-1	-	TRBV2	CASRGVTGQTEAFF	TGTGCCAGCAGGGGTGTTACGGGTCAGACTGAAGCTTTCTTT
-	TRBJ1-1	-	TRBV5-1	CASSLDSQGVTEAFF	TGCGCCAGCAGCTTGGACAGCCAAGGGGTCACTGAAGCTTTCTTT
-	TRBJ2-7	TRBD2	TRBV10-3	CATGEGTREQYF	TGTGCCACCGGGGAGGGGACTAGGGAGCAGTACTTC
-	TRBJ1-5	-	TRBV19	CASSSRQFPNQPQHF	TGTGCCAGTAGTAGTCGACAGTTCCCAAATCAGCCCCAGCATTTT
-	TRBJ2-5	-	TRBV10-1	CATLYFCASSGHSGETQYF	-
-	TRBJ2-5	TRBD2	TRBV5-1	CASSSGLAGLETQYF	TGCGCCAGCAGCTCAGGACTAGCGGGACTAGAGACCCAGTACTTC
-	TRBJ2-5	TRBD1	TRBV6-1	CASPRGYQETQYF	TGTGCCAGCCCCAGGGGGTACCAAGAGACCCAGTACTTC
few	TRBJ2-1	-	TRBV11-2	CASSLDLTGGLNEQFF	TGTGCCAGCAGCTTAGATCTGACGGGGGGCTTGAATGAGCAGTTCTTC
few	TRBJ2-2	-	TRBV19	CASSLQGRTGELFF	TGTGCCAGTAGTCTTCAGGGGAGGACCGGGGAGCTGTTTTTT
-	TRBJ1-3	TRBD1	TRBV29-1	CSVDGQGAGNTIYF	TGCAGCGTTGATGGACAGGGGGCTGGAAACACCATATATTTT
-	TRBJ1-3	-	TRBV5-4	CASSSGGNTIYF	TGTGCCAGCAGCTCGGGGGGAAACACCATATATTTT
-	TRBJ2-7	-	TRBV29-1	CSVEVGEDRYEQYF	TGCAGCGTTGAGGTAGGGGAAGACAGGTACGAGCAGTACTTC
-	TRBJ2-1	-	TRBV11-3	CASSPGGLATYNEQFF	TGTGCCAGCAGCCCCGGTGGCCTAGCAACCTACAATGAGCAGTTCTTC
once	TRBJ2-3	-	TRBV10-3	CAISDDGAGDTQYF	TGTGCCATCAGTGACGACGGGGCGGGGGATACGCAGTATTTT
once	TRBJ1-5	-	TRBV18	CASSPGDQPQHF	TGTGCCAGCTCACCCGGAGATCAGCCCCAGCATTTT
few	TRBJ1-5	TRBD1	TRBV6-1	CASSEARGRDQPQHF	TGTGCCAGCAGTGAAGCCAGGGGGAGAGATCAGCCCCAGCATTTT
-	TRBJ1-2	TRBD1	TRBV19	CASSIPGQGSGSYTF	TGTGCCAGTAGTATACCGGGACAGGGCTCTGGGAGCTACACCTTC